A single T cell receptor (beta chain) is shown here with its context. Treatment in this sample: randomized to nivolumab then ipilimumab (arm A) or the reverse (arm B). Libraries were prepared by immunoSEQ multiplex PCR; TCRdb keeps only in-frame clonotypes and omits some of them. This table has approximately 11,000 clones, about three fifths appearing once. This sample is drawn from a study of sequential checkpoint blockade in melanoma. Background on the study: After both sequences, patients received maintenance nivolumab.

The germline gives CDR1 SGDLS, CDR2 YYNGEE. This CDR3 region has 17 residues. Trimming took off 2 bases at V and 0 bases at J, with 14 bases between the two ends. The J gene is TRBJ2-2, the V gene TRBV9, with D perhaps TRBD2 (6 bases). This sequence was found in a human donor with melanoma. Source: CD8+ T cells sorted from blood (inferred from file names), taken from a patient given nivolumab and ipilimumab in sequence. The CDR3 nucleotides are TGTGCCAGCAGCGTCCCCCTGGGAGGTCCGAACACCGGGGAGCTGTTTTTT. Its translation: CASSVPLGGPNTGELFF.